These 16 T cell receptor beta chains were all obtained from the same sample, sequenced in a study of CD8 T cells in Susac syndrome. Roughly 0.45 to 1 ug RNA was reverse transcribed with random hexamers. TCRdb re-analysed the immunoSEQ multiplex PCR reads in MiXCR, keeping a single row per CDR3 protein. This sample has approximately 200,000 distinct CDR3 sequences, with approximately 95% found just once. Sequencing was performed on CD4+ T cells from PBMCs. The receptors stem from a human donor with multiple sclerosis.

The chain links TRBV3-1 to TRBJ1-4; TRBD1 might be the D (5 bases). The V end was cut by 6 bases, the J end by 7 bases, with 12 bases between. Germline V gene lookup returns CDR1 LGHDT and CDR2 YNNKEL (reference sequence). The CDR3 loop spans 13 amino acids. The CDR3 reads CASSRGDSEKLFF. DNA for the CDR3: TGTGCCAGCAGTCGAGGCGACAGTGAAAAACTGTTTTTT.

J is TRBJ2-7 and V is TRBV5-1, with TRBD1 matching 11 bases. Germline-derived CDR1 and CDR2 are SGHRS and YFSETQ. The CDR3 has 15 amino acids. Germline trimming cut 3 bases from V and 7 bases from J; bases unmatched to any gene: 9. The CDR3 DNA is TGCGCCAGCAGCTCAGGAGGACAGGGGGCTCGGGAGCAGTACTTC. Residues: CASSSGGQGAREQYF.

The V and J genes are TRBV5-6 and TRBJ2-1; D is undetermined. CDR1 SGHDT and CDR2 YYEEEE come from the germline V gene. Trimming removed 1 base from V and 10 bases from J, with 6 bases in between. The CDR3 consists of 11 residues. CDR3 coding DNA: TGTGCCAGCAGCTTGATGCGAGAGCAGTTCTTC. Protein product: CASSLMREQFF.

The chain combines TRBV7-2 with TRBJ2-7; D gene uncertain. The CDR3 consists of 16 residues. V was trimmed by 4 bases and J by 0 bases, leaving 16 bases between them. The germline V gene has CDR1 SGHTA and CDR2 FQGNSA. This CDR3 is CASSSKSLTRSYEQYV. In nucleotides, the CDR3 is TGTGCCAGCAGCTCAAAATCCTTGACACGCTCCTACGAGCAGTACGTC.

This sequence joins TRBV9 and TRBJ1-6; D is ambiguous. From germline, CDR1 is SGDLS and CDR2 YYNGEE. V shed 0 bases and J shed 7 bases, with 14 bases lying between them. CDR3 length: 16 residues. The CDR3 DNA is TGTGCCAGCAGCGTAGCAAGGCCAGGCTTGAATTCACCCCTCCACTTT. As protein: CASSVARPGLNSPLHF.

The rearrangement joins TRBV20-1 to TRBJ1-1; D is possibly TRBD1 (6 bases). The germline V gene has CDR1 DFQATT and CDR2 SNEGSKA (reference sequence). CDR3 length: 15 residues. V dropped 3 bases and J dropped 0 bases, with 14 bases sitting between them. CDR3 loop: CSASQTGAMNTEAFF. The CDR3 DNA is TGCAGTGCTAGCCAGACAGGAGCCATGAACACTGAAGCTTTCTTT.

This chain joins TRBV9 and TRBJ1-1; 7 bases line up with TRBD1. From germline, CDR1 is SGDLS and CDR2 YYNGEE. The CDR3 consists of 15 residues. V lost 4 bases to trimming and J lost 4 bases; unmatched junction nucleotides: 10. The CDR3 here is CASSPSTGLGTEAFF. DNA for the CDR3: TGTGCCAGCAGCCCCTCGACAGGGTTGGGCACTGAAGCTTTCTTT. Complete variable domain (other parts from reference TRBV9 and TRBJ1-1): DSGVTQTPKHLITATGQRVTLRCSPRSGDLSVYWYQQSLDQGLQFLIQYYNGEERAKGNILERFSAQQFPDLHSELNLSSLELGDSALYFCASSPSTGLGTEAFFGQGTRLTVV.

The J gene is TRBJ2-6, the V gene TRBV20-1; no firm D call. The length of the CDR3 is 15 residues. V was trimmed by 2 bases and J by 0 bases, leaving 8 bases between them. In germline, CDR1 is DFQATT, CDR2 SNEGSKA (reference sequence). CDR3: CSARSWLSGANVLTF. CDR3 nucleotides: TGCAGTGCTAGATCATGGCTCTCTGGGGCCAACGTCCTGACTTTC.

This sequence joins TRBV20-1 and TRBJ1-2, with 10 nucleotides matching TRBD1. The germline gives CDR1 DFQATT, CDR2 SNEGSKA (reference sequence). Unmatched junction bases numbered 7, after V lost 8 bases and J lost 4 bases. There are 13 residues in the CDR3. CDR3 loop: CSQPRTGGYGYTF. Here the CDR3 DNA reads TGCAGTCAACCCCGGACAGGGGGCTATGGCTACACCTTC.

V and J are TRBV20-1 and TRBJ1-2; D remains ambiguous. Germline CDR1 is DFQATT and CDR2 is SNEGSKA (reference sequence). V gave up 8 bases and J gave up 2 bases, with 9 bases separating them. CDR3 length: 11 amino acids. The CDR3 region is CSPVSNYGYTF. Written as DNA, the CDR3 is TGCAGTCCCGTATCGAACTATGGCTACACCTTC.

The chain is built from TRBV11-2 and TRBJ2-7; D possibly corresponds to TRBD2 (5 bases). The CDR3 sequence is 13 residues long. Trimming shortened V by 1 base and J by 5 bases, and 9 bases separated the two germline ends. Germline V CDR1 and CDR2: SGHAT, FQNNGV. The CDR3 region is CASSLGRGDEQYF. CDR3 nucleotides: TGTGCCAGCAGCTTAGGTCGGGGAGACGAGCAGTACTTC.

The chain recombines TRBV7-8 with TRBJ1-5; possibly TRBD1 for D (6 bases). V was pared by 5 bases and J by 5 bases, with 13 bases between. Germline CDR1 and CDR2: SGHVS and FQNEAQ. This CDR3 is 14 amino acids long. CDR3 sequence reads: CASSQVPGDQPQHF. The DNA for the CDR3 is TGTGCCAGCAGCCAAGTGCCAGGGGATCAGCCCCAGCATTTT.

The chain recombines TRBV3-1 with TRBJ2-4; D gene unclear. Germline V gene lookup returns CDR1 LGHDT and CDR2 YNNKEL (reference sequence). With 4 bases removed from V and 6 bases from J, the gap between germline ends came to 7 bases. The CDR3 consists of 12 residues. DNA for the CDR3: TGTGCCAGCAGCCCTTCCGGAAACATTCAGTACTTC. Encoded protein: CASSPSGNIQYF.

This clonotype appeared a single time. The chain is built from TRBV7-9 and TRBJ2-5; TRBD1 matches 8 bases. With 6 bases clipped from V and 2 bases from J, the junction kept 11 bases outside the gene matches. CDR1 is SEHNR and CDR2 is FQNEAQ in the germline V gene (reference sequence). The CDR3 is 16 amino acids. CDR3 in DNA: TGTGCCAGCAGGAATCAAGACAGGGGACTGCAAGAGACCCAGTACTTC. Its translation: CASRNQDRGLQETQYF.

The chain links TRBV7-2 to TRBJ1-1; D possibly corresponds to TRBD1 (5 bases). The CDR3 is made up of 15 amino acids. Trimming cost V 0 bases and J 0 bases, with 8 bases left between them. Germline V gene data show CDR1 as SGHTA and CDR2 as FQGNSA. This CDR3 reads CASSLAGPMNTEAFF. DNA of the CDR3: TGTGCCAGCAGCTTAGCGGGACCCATGAACACTGAAGCTTTCTTT.

This clonotype has a handful of counts. The chain combines TRBV19 with TRBJ1-5; D not certain. CDR1 and CDR2 (germline): LNHDA, SQIVND (reference sequence). CDR3 length: 13 residues. V lost 4 bases, J lost 5 bases, and 9 bases lay in between. In nucleotides, the CDR3 is TGTGCCAGTAGTACCAGTCCGGATCAGCCCCAGCATTTT. Translated, it gives CASSTSPDQPQHF.